This T cell receptor (beta chain) was identified during a study of beta chain features in type 1 diabetes. In this sample, this clone turned up a few times. Its cognate antigen is unknown. Expressed TCRB transcripts were sequenced because the entire RNA isolate underwent reverse transcription. Sequencing used immunoSEQ multiplex PCR; TCRdb keeps in-frame clones, though not all of them. The sample includes more than 300,000 clones, 9.3% seen only once; the top ten take about 1%. Study results and limitations: TCRB CDR3s from Type 1 diabetes patients were moderately but significantly shorter in all four CD4+ subsets.

The specimen sequenced was central memory CD4+ T cells from blood. The receptor's source is a man aged 25 to 40 with type 1 diabetes.

The DNA of the CDR3 is TGTGCCAGCAGCTTAGTACCTTCGGGACAGGGTATAGGGGAGCAGTTCTTC. Amino acids: CASSLVPSGQGIGEQFF. V and J are TRBV7-2 and TRBJ2-1, with TRBD1 matching 9 bases. The CDR3 consists of 17 residues. CDR1 and CDR2 from the germline V gene are SGHTA and FQGNSA. Losses at the gene ends were 1 base for V and 10 bases for J; bases not matched to a gene: 14.